Following are 5 T cell receptor beta chains from one sample sequenced in a study of CD8+CD57+ T cells in acquired aplastic anemia. Genomic DNA constituted the template upon which TCR beta VDJ and CDR3 profiling was performed. TCRdb itself ran the reads through MiXCR, one entry per CDR3 protein. The sample includes roughly 250,000 distinct CDR3 sequences, around 82% of them seen just once. It was patients with CD8+CD57+ cell expansion by flow cytometry who were chosen for sequencing. Sequenced material: sorted CD4+, CD8+, or CD8+CD57+ T cells (not recorded which) from PBMCs. Receptor source: a human donor with aplastic anemia.

The V and J genes are TRBV20-1 and TRBJ1-1; no clear D. This CDR3 comprises 15 residues. The V and J ends lost 3 bases and 2 bases respectively, with 16 bases between them. Germline V gene lookup returns CDR1 DFQATT and CDR2 SNEGSKA (reference sequence). For the CDR3, the DNA is TGCAGTGCTAGTCGGGCTAGCGGGAGCAACACTGAAGCTTTCTTT. Encoded protein: CSASRASGSNTEAFF.

The V and J genes are TRBV9 and TRBJ1-1; D remains ambiguous. The CDR3 is 14 residues long. Germline V gene data show CDR1 as SGDLS and CDR2 as YYNGEE. Trimming took 4 bases from V and 5 from J, leaving 15 bases between them. As DNA, the CDR3 is TGTGCCAGCAGCTACCGATACGTTTCGACTGAAGCTTTCTTT. Amino acid sequence: CASSYRYVSTEAFF.

Comment on this clonotype: At one end, the junction sequence differs from germline, possibly due to a read error. In DNA, the CDR3 is TGTGCCACCAGCATGGGCTCCAGCCCCGAGACCCAGTACTTC. It codes for CATSMGSSPETQYF. V and J are TRBV7-2 and TRBJ2-5; D unclear. This CDR3 contains 14 residues. Germline V gives CDR1 SGHTA, CDR2 FQGNSA.

V is TRBV24-1 and J is TRBJ2-3; D possibly uses TRBD1 or TRBD2 (5 bases each). V shed 3 bases and J shed 4 bases, with 10 bases lying between them. The CDR3 is 14 residues long. Germline assignment: CDR1 KGHDR and CDR2 SFDVKD. CDR3 loop: CATSDGGRSDTQYF. CDR3 nucleotides: TGTGCCACCAGTGATGGGGGACGGTCAGATACGCAGTATTTT.

This clonotype was seen once. The chain employs TRBV20-1 and TRBJ1-5; weak D call: TRBD1 (6 bases). The CDR3 runs to 15 residues. Trimming cost V 5 bases and J 0 bases, with 14 bases left between them. Germline V gene data show CDR1 as DFQATT and CDR2 as SNEGSKA (reference sequence). In DNA, the CDR3 is TGCAGTGCTCGCGATGGACAGTATAGCAATCAGCCCCAGCATTTT. Translation gives CSARDGQYSNQPQHF.